This T cell receptor (beta chain) was found in a study of OX40 agonist ivuxolimab in advanced cancers. On the study more broadly: Given to patients was ivuxolimab, an agonistic anti-OX40 (CD134) antibody.

Sequencing was performed with immunoSEQ multiplex PCR; in TCRdb, only in-frame clones are kept and a portion is missing. The sample contains 90,000 or so clones, roughly 91% of which appear only once. The CDR3 loop spans 15 amino acids. The germline V gene encodes CDR1 SNHLY and CDR2 FYNNEI. V shed 3 bases and J 5 bases; nucleotides not matched to a gene: 7. The sequence was collected from an adult with an advanced solid tumor such as melanoma, head and neck, liver or kidney cancer. Sequencing was performed on CD4+ or CD8+ T cells sorted from blood, taken in a trial of the OX40 agonist ivuxolimab. The rearrangement links TRBV2 to TRBJ2-5, with 9 positions matching TRBD1. Written as DNA, the CDR3 is TGTGCCAGCAGTGAGGGGACAGGGTTTATGGAGACCCAGTACTTC. It encodes CASSEGTGFMETQYF.